These 25 T cell receptor beta chains came from one sample sequenced in a study of blood T cell repertoires in COVID-19. The protocol was immunoSEQ multiplex PCR, while the TCRdb copy is restricted to in-frame clones and leaves out a portion. The sample has 170,000 or so clones, about four fifths seen once. Sequencing used peripheral blood. These receptors came from a man aged 18 to 30 with active or convalescent COVID-19.

The chain has TRBV4-1 and TRBJ2-2; TRBD2 matches at 10 bases. With 4 bases clipped from V and 5 bases from J, the junction kept 4 bases outside the gene matches. The CDR3 length is 15 residues. Germline V gives CDR1 MGHRA, CDR2 YSYEKL. The CDR3, as DNA: TGCGCCAGCAGCCGGGGACTAGCGTCTACCGGGGAGCTGTTTTTT. Residues: CASSRGLASTGELFF.

The genes are TRBV7-2 and TRBJ2-1, with 15 bases aligning to TRBD2. This CDR3 is 16 amino acids long. The germline CDR1 and CDR2 sequences are SGHTA and FQGNSA. The trim removed 8 bases at V and 4 bases at J, leaving 6 bases unmatched. The chain's CDR3 is CASARTSGRGYNEQFF. Written as DNA, the CDR3 is TGTGCCAGCGCCCGGACTAGCGGGAGGGGGTACAATGAGCAGTTCTTC.

This clone was seen more than once but under ten times. The V and J genes are TRBV27 and TRBJ1-2; 8 nucleotides match TRBD1. CDR3 length: 15 residues. Germline loops: CDR1 MNHEY, CDR2 SMNVEV (reference sequence). V lost 6 bases, J lost 3 bases, and 9 bases stayed unmatched. CDR3 sequence (DNA): TGTGCCAGCAGAGACCAGGGGGCGGGATACTATGGCTACACCTTC. It specifies CASRDQGAGYYGYTF.

The genes are TRBV5-1 and TRBJ1-1; possible D gene TRBD1, 6 bases. Germline V lookup: CDR1 SGHRS, CDR2 YFSETQ. V lost 3 bases, J lost 0 bases, and 12 bases lay in between. The CDR3 totals 15 residues. This CDR3 is CASSWDKFMNTEAFF. CDR3 sequence (DNA): TGCGCCAGCAGCTGGGACAAATTCATGAACACTGAAGCTTTCTTT.

The chain carries TRBV18 and TRBJ2-7; 9 positions match TRBD1. There are 13 residues in the CDR3. Germline V gives CDR1 KGHSH, CDR2 LQKENI. V lost 0 bases to trimming and J lost 8 bases; unmatched junction nucleotides: 2. CDR3 nucleotide sequence: TGTGCCAGCTCACCACCCAACAGGGGGCAGCAGTACTTC. Translated: CASSPPNRGQQYF. The whole variable domain, filled in from reference TRBV18 and TRBJ2-7, reads NAGVMQNPRHLVRRRGQEARLRCSPMKGHSHVYWYRQLPEEGLKFMVYLQKENIIDESGMPKERFSAEFPKEGPSILRIQQVVRGDSAAYFCASSPPNRGQQYFGPGTRLTVT.

The CDR3 loop reads CSAQTAGTGGQYEQYF. For the CDR3, the DNA is TGCAGCGCTCAGACGGCCGGGACAGGGGGTCAATACGAGCAGTACTTC. The chain has TRBV29-1 and TRBJ2-7, with TRBD1 matching 11 bases. J was trimmed by 4 bases and V by 7 bases; bases with no gene match: 15. The V gene's germline CDR1 is SQVTM and CDR2 ANQGSEA. CDR3 length: 16 residues.

This chain connects TRBV18 to TRBJ1-5; 7 positions agree with TRBD1. The CDR3 extends over 16 amino acids. With 4 bases clipped from V and 3 bases from J, the junction kept 9 bases outside the gene matches. The germline CDR1 and CDR2 sequences are KGHSH and LQKENI. The CDR3 sequence: CASSQNAGGNNQPQHF. In nucleotides, the CDR3 is TGTGCCAGCTCACAGAACGCAGGGGGTAACAATCAGCCCCAGCATTTT.

The rearrangement links TRBV7-6 to TRBJ2-7, with D possibly matching TRBD2 (5 bases). V shed 8 bases and J shed 0 bases, with 11 bases lying between them. The CDR3 covers 13 residues. Germline V CDR1 and CDR2: SGHVS, FNYEAQ. CDR3 protein: CASGRVNSYEQYF. The CDR3 DNA sequence: TGTGCCAGCGGGCGGGTGAACTCCTACGAGCAGTACTTC.

This clone came up once. Written as DNA, the CDR3 is TGCGCCAGCAGCCAGGGAGACAGGGCGGGTGAAAAACTGTTTTTT. This translates into CASSQGDRAGEKLFF. The chain recombines TRBV4-3 with TRBJ1-4; TRBD1 matches at 7 bases. Trimming took 3 bases from V and 7 from J; bases not matched to a gene: 8. CDR1 and CDR2 from the germline V gene are LGHNA and YSLEER. CDR3 size: 15 residues.

CDR3 in DNA: TGTGCCAGCAGCCAGAGCGGGAGGGCCGGCACAGATACGCAGTATTTT. Protein product: CASSQSGRAGTDTQYF. The chain uses TRBV4-2 and TRBJ2-3; TRBD2 matches 10 bases. The germline V gene has CDR1 LGHNA and CDR2 YNFKEQ. CDR3 length: 16 residues. The ends lost 3 bases at V and 1 base at J; junction bases unmatched: 4.

CDR3 sequence reads: CASSRGQGRSGNTIYF. Written as DNA, the CDR3 is TGTGCCAGCAGCCGTGGACAGGGCCGCTCTGGAAACACCATATATTTT. This rearrangement joins TRBV7-8 to TRBJ1-3, with 8 positions matching TRBD1. Losses at the gene ends were 5 bases for V and 0 bases for J; bases not matched to a gene: 6. The CDR3 runs to 16 residues. CDR1 is SGHVS and CDR2 is FQNEAQ in the germline V gene.

This chain joins TRBV7-9 and TRBJ2-1; D might be TRBD1 (5 bases). This CDR3 has 17 amino acids. Trimming pared 5 bases from V and 2 bases from J, leaving 19 bases between. Germline V CDR1 and CDR2: SEHNR, FQNEAQ (reference sequence). The CDR3 protein is CASSPKGVGIAYNEQFF. DNA for the CDR3: TGTGCCAGCAGCCCAAAAGGGGTAGGGATCGCCTACAATGAGCAGTTCTTC.

This chain connects TRBV28 to TRBJ2-7, with D maybe TRBD2 (5 bases). The germline V and J ends were trimmed by 7 bases and 2 bases, with 9 bases remaining between them. This CDR3 is 12 amino acids long. Germline CDR1 and CDR2: MDHEN and SYDVKM. The CDR3 region is CASMGVAYEQYF. The CDR3, as DNA: TGTGCCAGCATGGGAGTGGCCTACGAGCAGTACTTC.

This clone was seen just once. V is TRBV29-1 and J is TRBJ2-7; 9 nucleotides align to TRBD1. The germline gives CDR1 SQVTM, CDR2 ANQGSEA. J was trimmed by 2 bases and V by 4 bases; bases with no gene match: 3. The CDR3 runs 13 residues. The CDR3 bases are TGCAGCGTTGGGGGGACAGGGCCCTACGAGCAGTACTTC. Translating it yields CSVGGTGPYEQYF.

The sample holds one count of this clone. The chain recombines TRBV2 with TRBJ2-7, with D perhaps matching TRBD1 (5 bases). The V gene's germline CDR1 is SNHLY and CDR2 FYNNEI. This CDR3 contains 13 residues. With 2 bases removed from V and 5 bases from J, the gap between germline ends came to 10 bases. The CDR3 sequence is CASSEPQVHEQYF. CDR3 nucleotides: TGTGCCAGCAGTGAACCACAGGTCCACGAGCAGTACTTC.

The gene calls are TRBV19 and TRBJ1-4, with D unresolved. V was clipped by 3 bases and J by 4 bases, with 9 bases between them. The CDR3 is made up of 14 amino acids. Germline V gives CDR1 LNHDA, CDR2 SQIVND (reference sequence). Here the CDR3 DNA reads TGTGCCAGTAGTATCAACCAGGATAATGAAAAACTGTTTTTT. Residues: CASSINQDNEKLFF. Looking up the rest from reference TRBV19 and TRBJ1-4 gives the full variable domain: DGGITQSPKYLFRKEGQNVTLSCEQNLNHDAMYWYRQDPGQGLRLIYYSQIVNDFQKGDIAEGYSVSREKKESFPLTVTSAQKNPTAFYLCASSINQDNEKLFFGSGTQLSVL.

The J gene is TRBJ2-7, the V gene TRBV27; 8 bases line up with TRBD1. After removal of 6 bases from V and 6 bases from J, the junction contained 25 bases not matched to a gene. CDR1 is MNHEY, CDR2 SMNVEV, per germline (reference sequence). This CDR3 region has 19 residues. The CDR3: CASSSTGTGGTQSGSEQYF. The CDR3 DNA sequence: TGTGCCAGCAGCAGCACCGGGACAGGAGGTACCCAGTCAGGGAGCGAGCAGTACTTC.

J is TRBJ2-1 and V is TRBV11-3; D gene uncertain. Per germline, CDR1 SGHNT and CDR2 YENEEA. V lost 5 bases and J 5 bases, leaving 13 bases between the germline ends. The CDR3 runs 14 residues. CDR3: CASSRNWRDNEQFF. In nucleotides, the CDR3 is TGTGCCAGCAGCCGCAATTGGAGAGACAATGAGCAGTTCTTC.

This chain links TRBV18 with TRBJ2-7; TRBD1 matches at 10 bases. CDR1 KGHSH and CDR2 LQKENI come from the germline V gene. CDR3 length: 16 residues. V shed 5 bases and J 2 bases; nucleotides not matched to a gene: 9. Written as DNA, the CDR3 is TGTGCCAGCTCATTTGCCGGGACAGGGGTTCCCTACGAGCAGTACTTC. Residues: CASSFAGTGVPYEQYF.

The chain employs TRBV2 and TRBJ1-3; a possible D gene is TRBD1 (6 bases). CDR3 size: 14 residues. Germline-derived CDR1 and CDR2 are SNHLY and FYNNEI. V lost 6 bases, J lost 2 bases, and 11 bases lay in between. The CDR3 DNA reads TGTGCCAGCAGCCCCGGGACAACTGGAAACACCATATATTTT. Translated, it gives CASSPGTTGNTIYF.

This clone was counted between two and nine times. V usage is TRBV5-8 and J usage is TRBJ1-4; D is perhaps TRBD1 (6 bases). Germline CDR1 is SGHTS and CDR2 is YDEGEE. Trimming cost V 5 bases and J 10 bases, with 21 bases left between them. CDR3 length: 15 residues. The CDR3 sequence is CASRSAGLDSRKLFF. CDR3 nucleotides: TGTGCCAGCAGATCCGCAGGCTTGGACAGTAGAAAACTGTTTTTT.

The chain couples TRBV6-2 or TRBV6-3 to TRBJ2-7; 8 bases are shared with TRBD1. The V gene's germline CDR1 is MNHEY and CDR2 SVGEGT. The CDR3 runs 16 residues. Trimming removed 6 bases from V and 6 bases from J; junction bases left unmatched: 16. CDR3: CASSHVQGVLSGEQYF. CDR3 DNA sequence: TGTGCCAGCAGCCACGTACAGGGGGTGCTTAGTGGCGAGCAGTACTTC.

The CDR3 sequence is CASSNVRGGQETQYF. The CDR3 DNA is TGTGCCAGTAGTAACGTTCGCGGGGGCCAAGAGACCCAGTACTTC. V usage is TRBV19 and J usage is TRBJ2-5, with 7 bases lining up with TRBD2. V lost 4 bases to trimming and J lost 1 base; unmatched junction nucleotides: 6. This CDR3 comprises 15 residues. From germline, CDR1 is LNHDA and CDR2 SQIVND (reference sequence).

The chain employs TRBV5-1 and TRBJ2-1; TRBD2 aligns across 7 bases. The CDR3 extends over 16 amino acids. From germline, CDR1 is SGHRS and CDR2 YFSETQ. Trimming took 2 bases from V and 2 from J; bases not matched to a gene: 7. The CDR3 nucleotides read TGCGCCAGCAGCTTTGGGCGGGGGAATGCCTACAATGAGCAGTTCTTC. Translation gives CASSFGRGNAYNEQFF.

The chain recombines TRBV6-4 with TRBJ2-7; TRBD1 matches 11 bases. This CDR3 comprises 19 residues. The trim removed 2 bases at V and 0 bases at J, leaving 12 bases unmatched. The germline V gene has CDR1 MRHNA and CDR2 SNTAGT. CDR3 protein: CASSDERRDRGLGSYEQYF. CDR3 coding DNA: TGTGCCAGCAGTGACGAACGGCGGGACAGGGGGTTGGGCTCCTACGAGCAGTACTTC.